This T cell receptor (beta chain) came from a study of T cells in Graves' hyperthyroidism and ophthalmopathy. The V gene's germline CDR1 is SGHAT and CDR2 FQNNGV. V shed 7 bases and J 2 bases; nucleotides not matched to a gene: 13. This CDR3 has 16 amino acids. Worth noting for this clonotype: The antigen is unknown.

Whole-study results and caveats: Ophthalmopathy was model-predicted a median approximately 6.9 months pre-onset.

RNA transcripts gave rise to amplified TCR beta CDR3 regions. TCR CDR3 regions were first amplified by RT-PCR with HTBI primers. TCRdb ran MiXCR on the multiplex PCR reads and lists one entry per CDR3 protein. This table holds tens of thousands of distinct CDR3 sequences, roughly 50% found once. Orbital computed tomography, thyroid ultrasound, serum thyroxine and TRAb, and clinical symptoms together informed the diagnoses. The clonotype was recovered from a man in his late teens or twenties with Graves' hyperthyroidism. Sample: peripheral blood or thyroid tissue (not recorded which). V usage is TRBV11-2 and J usage is TRBJ2-5; 7 bases line up with TRBD2. CDR3: CASTKGRERGQETQYF. The CDR3 DNA reads as TGTGCCAGCACCAAAGGGCGGGAGCGGGGTCAAGAGACCCAGTACTTC.